The 9 T cell receptor beta chains below all came from one sample that was sequenced in a study of early T cells in non-severe SARS-CoV-2 infection. MiXCR, run by TCRdb on the 5' RACE reads, gives a single entry per CDR3 protein. This table holds around 30,000 distinct CDR3 sequences, roughly 5.7% found once. The sequenced sample was whole blood. Receptors were obtained from an adult who was a healthcare worker with PCR-confirmed SARS-CoV-2 infection or an uninfected control (not recorded which).

The J gene is TRBJ1-2, the V gene TRBV20-1, with a possible D match to TRBD1 (5 bases). The CDR3 is made up of 13 amino acids. Trimming took off 6 bases at V and 2 bases at J, with 13 bases between the two ends. Per the germline V gene, CDR1 is DFQATT and CDR2 is SNEGSKA (reference sequence). The CDR3 loop is CSAPPGTNYGYTF. CDR3 nucleotides: TGCAGTGCACCTCCCGGGACCAACTATGGCTACACCTTC.

The rearrangement links TRBV5-5 to TRBJ2-5, with 7 bases that match TRBD2. The CDR3 is 17 amino acids. Per the germline V gene, CDR1 is SGHKS and CDR2 is YYEKEE (reference sequence). Trimming at V came to 0 bases and at J to 4 bases, leaving 12 bases not matched to a gene. This CDR3 is CASSLEGLEQSRETQYF. In DNA, the CDR3 is TGTGCCAGCAGCTTGGAAGGACTAGAACAAAGCCGAGAGACCCAGTACTTC.

Only a few counts were recorded for this clonotype. The chain combines TRBV6-4 with TRBJ2-7; no clear D gene. Germline CDR1 is MRHNA and CDR2 is SNTAGT. V was shortened by 4 bases and J by 2 bases, with 9 bases between the two germline ends. The CDR3 extends over 13 amino acids. CDR3 DNA: TGTGCCAGCAGTGTATCGGGCGCCTACGAGCAGTACTTC. This gives the protein CASSVSGAYEQYF.

Points on this clonotype: This could be a read error, since a much larger clone is one nucleotide away. The chain uses TRBV20-1 and TRBJ2-2; no clear D. Germline-derived CDR1 and CDR2 are DFQATT and SNEGSKA (reference sequence). The CDR3 contains 15 residues. Trimming cost V 2 bases and J 0 bases, with 10 bases left between them. The CDR3, as DNA: TGCAGTGCTAGACAGATTAGGTCGAACACCGGGGAGCTGTTTTTT. Protein sequence: CSARQIRSNTGELFF.

This clonotype was seen many times. V usage is TRBV3-1 and J usage is TRBJ2-5, with D perhaps matching TRBD2 (5 bases). V gave up 4 bases and J gave up 4 bases, with 19 bases separating them. Germline-derived CDR1 and CDR2 are LGHDT and YNNKEL (reference sequence). The CDR3 is made up of 16 amino acids. In nucleotides, the CDR3 is TGTGCCAGCAGCCCCTCTCGGAGGCTCCCTGGAGAGACCCAGTACTTC. Encoded protein: CASSPSRRLPGETQYF.

This clonotype was observed a few times. The V gene is TRBV7-6, the J gene TRBJ1-2; 11 bases match TRBD1. J gave up 6 bases and V 4 bases, and 4 bases lay outside the gene matches. CDR1 is SGHVS, CDR2 FNYEAQ, per germline. The CDR3 loop spans 14 amino acids. The DNA of the CDR3 is TGTGCCAGCAGCTCGGACAGGGGGCGGGATGGCTACACCTTC. It codes for CASSSDRGRDGYTF.

This clonotype came up many times. The gene calls are TRBV2 and TRBJ2-3; D may be TRBD2 (5 bases). V was clipped by 6 bases and J by 2 bases, with 15 bases between them. CDR1 and CDR2 from the germline V gene are SNHLY and FYNNEI. The CDR3 covers 15 residues. CDR3 region: CASSPSGLYTDTQYF. The DNA of the CDR3 is TGTGCCAGCAGCCCCTCCGGACTCTACACAGATACGCAGTATTTT.

This clonotype has at least ten counts. CDR3 region: CASRGITAGANVLTF. CDR3 DNA: TGTGCCAGCAGGGGGATTACAGCTGGGGCCAACGTCCTGACTTTC. The chain carries TRBV11-1 and TRBJ2-6; D not certain. Germline CDR1 is SGHAT and CDR2 is FQDESV (reference sequence). Trimming stripped 6 bases from V and 2 bases from J, with 11 bases between. The CDR3 has 15 amino acids.

This clonotype turned up a few times. The chain joins TRBV11-2 to TRBJ2-1; D is uncertain. This CDR3 has 13 amino acids. V dropped 0 bases and J dropped 7 bases, with 7 bases sitting between them. The germline V gene encodes CDR1 SGHAT and CDR2 FQNNGV. The CDR3, as DNA: TGTGCCAGCAGCTTAGAAGCCCTTAATGAGCAGTTCTTC. Translated, it gives CASSLEALNEQFF.